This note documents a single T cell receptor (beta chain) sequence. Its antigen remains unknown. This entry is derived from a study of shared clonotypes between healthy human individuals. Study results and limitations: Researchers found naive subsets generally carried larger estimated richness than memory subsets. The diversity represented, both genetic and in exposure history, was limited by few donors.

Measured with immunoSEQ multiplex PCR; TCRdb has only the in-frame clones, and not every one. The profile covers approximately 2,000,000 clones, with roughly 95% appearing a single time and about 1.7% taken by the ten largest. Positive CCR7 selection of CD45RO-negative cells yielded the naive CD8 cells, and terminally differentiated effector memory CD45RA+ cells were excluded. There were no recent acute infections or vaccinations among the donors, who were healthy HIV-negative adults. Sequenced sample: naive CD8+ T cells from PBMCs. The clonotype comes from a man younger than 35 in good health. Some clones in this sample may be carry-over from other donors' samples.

The CDR3 spells CASGPAGRANYGYTF. CDR3 DNA sequence: TGTGCTAGTGGTCCGGCAGGGAGGGCTAACTATGGCTACACCTTC. The chain recombines TRBV12-5 with TRBJ1-2, with D tentatively TRBD1 (5 bases). The V gene lost 5 bases and the J gene lost 0 bases, with 13 bases spanning the gap. Looked up from germline, CDR1 is LGHNT and CDR2 is FRNRAP. This CDR3 region has 15 residues.